Listed below are T cell receptor beta chains from one sample, sequenced in a study of blood T cell repertoires in COVID-19. Measured with immunoSEQ multiplex PCR; TCRdb has only the in-frame clones, and not every one. This table holds about 48,000 clones, 70% to 90% found once. Sequencing used peripheral blood. Receptors were obtained from a woman of 80 years or more with acute or convalescent COVID-19. CDR3s include the opening cysteine and the closing phenylalanine or tryptophan.

CDR3: CASSTLRGRTNEKLFF; J: TRBJ1-4; V: TRBV11-2
CDR3: CASSFSEDYEQYF; J: TRBJ2-7; V: TRBV2
CDR3: CASSHRTNTEAFF; J: TRBJ1-1; V: TRBV12-3/TRBV12-4
CDR3: CASSISGASTDTQYF; J: TRBJ2-3; V: TRBV11-2
CDR3: CASSRGQVNTEAFF; J: TRBJ1-1; V: TRBV19
CDR3: CASSEAKPNEKLFF; J: TRBJ1-4; V: TRBV6-1
CDR3: CARSPTTREAFF; J: TRBJ1-1; V: TRBV5-3
CDR3: CASSPGTGNTEAFF; J: TRBJ1-1; V: TRBV5-1
CDR3: CASSPNPGGWGYTF; J: TRBJ1-2; V: TRBV27
CDR3: CASSIRGGRDQPQHF; J: TRBJ1-5; V: TRBV19
CDR3: CASNGRAGNTIYF; J: TRBJ1-3; V: TRBV19
CDR3: CASSEYHRSLSPLHF; J: TRBJ1-6; V: TRBV6-1
CDR3: CASSYDRRGEAFF; J: TRBJ1-1; V: TRBV6-2/TRBV6-3
CDR3: CASGLRTSDTGELFF; J: TRBJ2-2; V: TRBV5-4
CDR3: CASSLSGLNTEAFF; J: TRBJ1-1; V: TRBV5-1
CDR3: CASSLSSGGVDTQYF; J: TRBJ2-3; V: TRBV7-9
CDR3: CASSGSYGDRAGANVLTF; J: TRBJ2-6; V: TRBV7-3
CDR3: CASSLDRATASYEQYF; J: TRBJ2-7; V: TRBV5-1
CDR3: CASGSSVSGITDTQYF; J: TRBJ2-3; V: TRBV12-5
CDR3: CASSLDRGPYEQYF; J: TRBJ2-7; V: TRBV5-1
CDR3: CASSDQQGAWEPQHF; J: TRBJ1-5; V: TRBV6-2/TRBV6-3
CDR3: CASSPPGQGEEKLFF; J: TRBJ1-4; V: TRBV18
CDR3: CASSLASPGSYNEQFF; J: TRBJ2-1; V: TRBV7-2
CDR3: CASSQTGTVAYGYTF; J: TRBJ1-2; V: TRBV16
CDR3: CASSISGGARDEQFF; J: TRBJ2-1; V: TRBV5-4
CDR3: CASSPPGGNEQFF; J: TRBJ2-1; V: TRBV18
CDR3: CASSQPQGRSTNEKLFF; J: TRBJ1-4; V: TRBV3-1/TRBV3-2
CDR3: CASSPQGNPGKLFF; J: TRBJ1-4; V: TRBV9
CDR3: CASSQDTGRGFF; J: TRBJ2-1; V: TRBV3-1/TRBV3-2
CDR3: CASNGQTEQYF; J: TRBJ2-7; V: TRBV23-1
CDR3: CASTRRGAENEQFF; J: TRBJ2-1; V: TRBV3-1/TRBV3-2
CDR3: CASSSRLAGVSGTGELFF; J: TRBJ2-2; V: TRBV9
CDR3: CASSPDTGLAYNEQFF; J: TRBJ2-1; V: TRBV5-6
CDR3: CASSLAGYFTGELFF; J: TRBJ2-2; V: TRBV5-1
CDR3: CASSLGEGLVTNEKLFF; J: TRBJ1-4; V: TRBV7-9
CDR3: CASSQGVRGEQYF; J: TRBJ2-7; V: TRBV14
CDR3: CASSYDRNYGYTF; J: TRBJ1-2; V: TRBV11-2
CDR3: CASSQVLGSPLHF; J: TRBJ1-6; V: TRBV3-1/TRBV3-2
CDR3: CASSLETVSNQPQHF; J: TRBJ1-5; V: TRBV7-2
CDR3: CASRDTNEQYF; J: TRBJ2-7; V: TRBV5-1
CDR3: CASSFRTGGQETQYF; J: TRBJ2-5; V: TRBV5-4
CDR3: CASSSGQNTDTQYF; J: TRBJ2-3; V: TRBV9
CDR3: CAWSSQANGYTF; J: TRBJ1-2; V: TRBV30
CDR3: CSVDGRESGDEQYF; J: TRBJ2-7; V: TRBV29-1
CDR3: CASSAQGVSYGYTF; J: TRBJ1-2; V: TRBV19